The clone carrying this TCR beta chain was counted a few times. The data stem from a study of blood T cell repertoires in COVID-19. Study context: Some COVID-19 samples were acute and others convalescent; all came from the United States, Italy and Spain. In each case, the material was cDNA or gDNA derived from T cells, B-cell-depleted T cells, or PBMCs.

Trimming pared 5 bases from V and 0 bases from J, leaving 21 bases between. The CDR3 totals 17 residues. CDR1 is SGHDT, CDR2 YYEEEE, per germline. In the authors' methods: It was from reference gene primer amplification that nucleated cell counts were estimated. Produced via immunoSEQ multiplex PCR; TCRdb's table is partial and in-frame only. The V and J calls and clone size were taken over from that table, and D and trimming were inferred from the DNA. The sample holds fewer than 45,000 clones, roughly 78% seen once. V gene TRBV5-6 combines with J gene TRBJ2-7; TRBD1 is a possible D gene (5 bases). Sequenced: peripheral blood. This clonotype originated in a man aged 60-69 years with acute or convalescent COVID-19. The CDR3 spells CASRPRLLQADSYEQYF. The CDR3 nucleotides read TGTGCCAGCAGGCCTCGTCTTTTACAGGCCGACTCCTACGAGCAGTACTTC.